A single sample is the source of the 5 T cell receptor beta chains below, sequenced in a study of T cells in Graves' hyperthyroidism and ophthalmopathy. TCR beta CDR3 sequences were amplified from RNA transcripts. TCR CDR3 regions were first amplified by RT-PCR with HTBI primers. TCRdb fed the multiplex PCR reads into MiXCR, producing one record per CDR3 protein. This sample has 380,000 or so distinct CDR3 sequences, with approximately 15% found just once. The sample taken for sequencing was blood. The source of these receptors is a young woman with Graves' hyperthyroidism.

There are many counts of this clonotype. The gene calls are TRBV7-9 and TRBJ2-7, with D perhaps matching TRBD1 or TRBD2 (5 bases each). Germline loops: CDR1 SEHNR, CDR2 FQNEAQ (reference sequence). The CDR3 consists of 14 residues. V was cut by 4 bases and J by 3 bases, with 13 bases left in between. CDR3 sequence reads: CASSSRDLFYEQYF. The DNA of the CDR3 is TGTGCCAGCAGCTCCCGGGACCTCTTCTACGAGCAGTACTTC.

The chain has TRBV7-6 and TRBJ2-5, with TRBD2 matching 13 bases. CDR3 length equals 15 residues. J was trimmed by 5 bases and V by 3 bases; bases with no gene match: 3. The germline CDR1 and CDR2 sequences are SGHVS and FNYEAQ. CDR3 loop: CASSLTSGGFETQYF. Written as DNA, the CDR3 is TGTGCCAGCAGCTTGACTAGCGGGGGGTTTGAGACCCAGTACTTC.

V and J are TRBV28 and TRBJ2-7; D is ambiguous. The germline V and J ends were trimmed by 6 bases and 6 bases, with 15 bases remaining between them. The CDR3 runs to 13 residues. Germline CDR1 is MDHEN and CDR2 is SYDVKM. The CDR3 nucleotides are TGTGCCAGCAGCCGAGGAACCTGGGGCGAGCAGTACTTC. This codes for CASSRGTWGEQYF.

This clonotype was found many times. The chain recombines TRBV6-1 with TRBJ1-3; D call uncertain. The CDR3 totals 15 residues. Trimming cost V 4 bases and J 0 bases, with 10 bases left between them. Germline CDR1 is MNHNS and CDR2 is SASEGT. The CDR3 DNA follows: TGTGCCAGCAGTGGGGCCGTTATCTCTGGAAACACCATATATTTT. Translated, it gives CASSGAVISGNTIYF.

This clonotype showed up many times. The rearrangement joins TRBV5-5 to TRBJ2-3; a weak D match, TRBD1 (6 bases). V lost 1 base, J lost 2 bases, and 8 bases lay in between. This CDR3 has 14 residues. Germline V gene data show CDR1 as SGHKS and CDR2 as YYEKEE (reference sequence). The CDR3 sequence is CASSLTGITDTQYF. Here the CDR3 DNA reads TGTGCCAGCAGCTTGACAGGGATCACAGATACGCAGTATTTT.